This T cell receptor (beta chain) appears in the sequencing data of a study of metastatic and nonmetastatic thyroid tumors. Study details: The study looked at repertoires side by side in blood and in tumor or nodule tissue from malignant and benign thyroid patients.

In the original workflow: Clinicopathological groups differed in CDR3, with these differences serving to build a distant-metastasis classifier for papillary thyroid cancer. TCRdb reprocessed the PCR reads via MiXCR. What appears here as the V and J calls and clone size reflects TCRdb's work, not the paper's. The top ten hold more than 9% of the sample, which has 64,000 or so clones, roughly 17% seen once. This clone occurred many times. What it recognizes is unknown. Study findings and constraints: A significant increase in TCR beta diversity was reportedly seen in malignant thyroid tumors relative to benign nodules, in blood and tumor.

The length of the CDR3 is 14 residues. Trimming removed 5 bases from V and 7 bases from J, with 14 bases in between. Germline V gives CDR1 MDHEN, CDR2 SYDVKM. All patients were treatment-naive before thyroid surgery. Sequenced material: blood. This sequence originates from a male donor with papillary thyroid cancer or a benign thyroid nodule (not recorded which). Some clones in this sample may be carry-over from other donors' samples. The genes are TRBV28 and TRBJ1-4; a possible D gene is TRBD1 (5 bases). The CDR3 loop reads CASSPDGTAEKLFF. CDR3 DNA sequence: TGTGCCAGCAGTCCCGACGGGACCGCTGAAAAACTGTTTTTT.